The 11 T cell receptor beta chains below were found in one sample sequenced in a study of tumor-infiltrating lymphocytes in primary liver carcinoma. Starting from 450 to 500 ng of total RNA, TCR beta cDNA was produced with a primer in the constant region. Slightly modified ARM-PCR with three nested multiplex PCR rounds yielded TCR beta libraries. PCR rounds one and two used TRBV1-TRBV30 forward primers with a C-beta reverse primer for 10 cycles each. MiXCR, applied by TCRdb to the multiplex PCR reads, yields one record per CDR3 protein. This table has roughly 57,000 distinct CDR3 sequences, less than 85% appearing once. Without any cell sorting, roughly 18-30 mg of bulk tissue yielded co-extracted RNA and DNA. The source material was liver tumor tissue from sampling region 2. Subset specified: tumor region T2, inferior pole. These receptors were taken from a man aged 40-49 years with primary liver carcinoma and hepatitis B virus infection.

This clonotype has more than one count but fewer than ten. A much larger clone differs by one base, so this may be a read error. The chain joins TRBV4-2 to TRBJ2-1, with D hard to call. The germline V gene has CDR1 LGHNA and CDR2 YNFKEQ. This CDR3 has 15 amino acids. The DNA for the CDR3 is TGTGCCAGCAGCCATGTTAGTTTTTCCGGCAATGAGCAGTTATTC. Translated: CASSHVSFSGNEQLF.

This rearrangement joins TRBV5-1 to TRBJ2-1, with TRBD1 identical over 7 bases. V gave up 0 bases and J gave up 2 bases; unmatched junction bases: 2. CDR1 SGHRS and CDR2 YFSETQ come from the germline V gene. The CDR3 consists of 15 residues. The CDR3 here is CASSLGQGAYNEQFF. CDR3 nucleotides: TGCGCCAGCAGCTTGGGACAGGGTGCCTACAATGAGCAGTTCTTC.

Comment on this clonotype: Because the CDR3 is missing its conserved closing phenylalanine or tryptophan, this is likely a read error. This chain joins TRBV11-2 and TRBJ2-5; D gene uncertain. V lost 2 bases, J lost 7 bases, and 11 bases lay in between. The CDR3 runs to 13 residues. Germline V gene data show CDR1 as SGHAT and CDR2 as FQNNGV. CDR3 coding DNA: TGTGCCAGCAGCTTACTTCTGGAAGTGACCCAGTACTGC. Amino acids: CASSLLLEVTQYC.

This clonotype was counted a few times. The V gene is TRBV18, the J gene TRBJ2-5; either TRBD1 or TRBD2 may supply D (5 bases each). Per germline, CDR1 KGHSH and CDR2 LQKENI. The CDR3 has 13 amino acids. Trimming stripped 3 bases from V and 1 base from J, with 6 bases between. The CDR3 nucleotides are TGTGCCAGCTCACCTGGGACCCAAGAGACCCAGTACTTC. As protein: CASSPGTQETQYF.

Remarks on this clonotype: An end of the junction does not agree with germline; a read error may underlie this. The chain links TRBV4-3 to TRBJ2-1; TRBD2 matches 8 bases. From germline, CDR1 is LGHNA and CDR2 YSLEER. This CDR3 comprises 13 residues. CDR3 DNA sequence: TGCGCCATCAGCCAAGGGTCTAGCGGGTGTGTGTTCTTC. Its protein product is CAISQGSSGCVFF.

About this clonotype: At one end, the junction sequence differs from germline, possibly due to a read error. The V and J genes are TRBV28 and TRBJ2-1; tentative D call: TRBD2 (5 bases). Germline V gene lookup returns CDR1 MDHEN and CDR2 SYDVKM. The CDR3 totals 15 residues. The CDR3 DNA reads as TGTGCCAGCAGAACGGACTTAACATCGGGTAATGAGCAGTTATTC. Its protein is CASRTDLTSGNEQLF.

As for this clonotype: A read error may be the cause here, since a much bigger clone is one base away. The chain recombines TRBV11-2 with TRBJ2-1; 14 nucleotides match TRBD2. Looked up from germline, CDR1 is SGHAT and CDR2 is FQNNGV. This CDR3 is built from 16 residues. The CDR3 region is CTSSSGLAGEYNEQFF. CDR3 sequence (DNA): TGTACCAGCAGCTCGGGACTAGCGGGAGAATACAATGAGCAGTTCTTC.

This clonotype appeared once. A read error may produce the germline difference seen at one junction end. The chain combines TRBV6-5 with TRBJ1-2, with TRBD1 matching 7 bases. CDR3 length equals 13 residues. The germline CDR1 and CDR2 sequences are MNHEY and SVGAGI. CDR3 sequence: CASSYGQEGRYIF. The CDR3 DNA reads TGTGCCAGCAGTTACGGACAGGAAGGACGCTACATCTTT.

The chain joins TRBV6-1 to TRBJ2-7; 7 bases match TRBD1. V was pared by 11 bases and J by 0 bases, with 13 bases of the junction left unmatched. CDR3 size: 15 residues. Looked up from germline, CDR1 is MNHNS and CDR2 is SASEGT. The CDR3 sequence: CAHGRPRDSSYEQYF. The CDR3 bases are TGTGCCCACGGAAGACCCCGGGACAGCTCCTACGAGCAGTACTTC.

This clonotype showed up just a few times. One end of the junction is discordant with germline, which a read error may explain. The chain recombines TRBV6-5 with TRBJ1-1; 9 bases fit TRBD1. This CDR3 is built from 15 residues. Germline V gives CDR1 MNHEY, CDR2 SVGAGI. Here the CDR3 reads CASSLTGGINTEAFF. The CDR3 DNA follows: TGTGCCAGCAGCCTAACAGGGGGCATTAACACTGAAGCTTTCTTC.

Of note for this clonotype: At one of its ends the junction is not consistent with the germline gene, which may arise from a read error. The chain has TRBV6-2 or TRBV6-3 and TRBJ2-2, with D maybe TRBD2 (5 bases). The CDR3 runs to 14 residues. Germline CDR1 is MNHEY and CDR2 is SVGEGT. This chain's CDR3 is CASTYSGSPGELFF. CDR3 bases: TGTGCCAGCACTTACTCGGGGTCTCCCGGGGAGCTTTTTTTC.